The clone carrying this T cell receptor (beta chain) turned up a few times. Original data processing: Amplifying reference gene primers gave estimates of nucleated cell counts. Sequencing was performed with immunoSEQ multiplex PCR; in TCRdb, only in-frame clones are kept and a portion is missing. The V and J calls and clone size come from that table; D and trimming were worked out from the DNA. This table has approximately 130,000 clones, 70% to 90% appearing once. This specimen belongs to a study of blood T cell repertoires in COVID-19. Across the study: From T cells, B-cell-depleted T cells, or PBMCs came the material, which was cDNA or gDNA.

This CDR3 contains 14 residues. The germline V gene encodes CDR1 SGHAT and CDR2 FQNNGV. Deletions cut 5 bases from V and 1 base from J, with 11 bases between. Sequencing was carried out using peripheral blood. The chain employs TRBV11-2 and TRBJ1-1; no clear D gene. The TCR sequence derives from a woman aged 45-65 years who had recovered from COVID-19. The CDR3 nucleotides read TGTGCCAGCAGCCGCGTCGAGGGGAACACTGAAGCTTTCTTT. Its translation is CASSRVEGNTEAFF.